This T cell receptor beta chain was documented in a study of T cell repertoires in cytomegalovirus infection. Study context: Recently identified HLA-C-restricted CMV epitopes and well-studied HLA-B-restricted CMV epitopes were used by the study. CMV infection together with matching HLA type was indicated by public TCR beta signatures.

The table lists this clonotype with a few counts. The antigen remains unidentified. CDR3 length equals 15 residues. Germline V gene data show CDR1 as LNHDA and CDR2 as SQIVND (reference sequence). V was clipped by 6 bases and J by 3 bases; unmatched bases: 4. Regarding the study as a whole: Carriage of CMV together with the relevant HLA was identifiable through cumulative public TCR beta family frequency. The ex vivo response was dominated by HLA-C-restricted CMV-specific TCR beta clonotypes.

TCRdb itself ran the reads through MiXCR, one entry per CDR3 protein. Here the sample spans around 750,000 distinct CDR3 sequences, 32% being singletons. The sequences come from cultured CD8+ T cells from PBMCs, collected from culture after CMV antigen stimulation. V gene TRBV19 combines with J gene TRBJ2-1, with 11 bases aligning to TRBD2. The receptor comes from a human donor in good health (CMV status not recorded). Some clones in this sample may be carry-over from other donors' samples. CDR3 nucleotide sequence: TGTGCCAGTAGAATTGGGACTAGCGGCTACAATGAGCAGTTCTTC. Its translation: CASRIGTSGYNEQFF.